This T cell receptor (beta chain) was found in a study of T cell repertoires in cytomegalovirus infection. Study context: CMV infection together with matching HLA type was indicated by public TCR beta signatures.

Overall study findings and caveats: Ex vivo, HLA-C-restricted CMV-specific TCR beta clonotypes prevailed over the rest of the response.

This clonotype was counted a few times. The antigen is undetermined. One entry per CDR3 protein results from TCRdb running MiXCR on the reads. The sample includes about 260,000 distinct CDR3 sequences, roughly an eighth of them seen just once. The receptor comes from a human donor in good health (CMV status not recorded). Some clones in this sample may be carry-over from other donors' samples. Sequenced: PBMCs.

Here the CDR3 reads CASSSGLAGGPGYNEQFF. DNA for the CDR3: TGTGCCAGCAGTTCCGGATTAGCGGGAGGGCCTGGATACAATGAGCAGTTCTTC. The chain employs TRBV12-3 or TRBV12-4 and TRBJ2-1, with 11 bases lining up with TRBD2. The ends lost 4 bases at V and 4 bases at J; junction bases unmatched: 12. The CDR3 is 18 residues long.